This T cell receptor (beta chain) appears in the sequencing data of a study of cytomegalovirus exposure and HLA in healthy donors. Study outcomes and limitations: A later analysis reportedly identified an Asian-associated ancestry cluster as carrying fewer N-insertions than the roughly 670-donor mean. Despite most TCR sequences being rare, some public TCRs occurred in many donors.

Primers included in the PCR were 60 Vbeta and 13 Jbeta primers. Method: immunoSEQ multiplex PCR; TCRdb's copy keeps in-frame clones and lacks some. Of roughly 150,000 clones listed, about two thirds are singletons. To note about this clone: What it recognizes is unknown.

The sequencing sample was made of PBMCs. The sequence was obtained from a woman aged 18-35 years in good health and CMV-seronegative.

The CDR3 DNA reads TGTGCCAGCAGTCCCGGGACACGTTTGGACACCGGGGAGCTGTTTTTT. Its translation is CASSPGTRLDTGELFF. The chain has TRBV27 and TRBJ2-2; D is possibly TRBD1 (6 bases). The germline V and J ends were trimmed by 5 bases and 3 bases, with 16 bases remaining between them. The CDR3 spans 16 residues. From germline, CDR1 is MNHEY and CDR2 SMNVEV (reference sequence).